The following is a T cell receptor beta chain sequence with its context. Its antigen remains unidentified. The data originate from a study of CD8+ T cells in alopecia areata. Study in general: Severity in treated patients was scored by percentage of scalp area affected. Study results and limitations: Researchers say the link of baseline CD8+ expansion to response remains uncertain, with one nonresponder.

In each case, RNA was isolated and then reverse transcribed into cDNA as the sequencing template. Method: immunoSEQ multiplex PCR; TCRdb's copy keeps in-frame clones and lacks some. The sample yields 200,000 to 250,000 clones, more than 45% seen once. Treatment reported: oral pan-JAK inhibitor, 5-10 mg twice daily. Trimming took 5 bases from V and 0 from J, leaving 14 bases between them. Germline lookup yields CDR1 MNHEY and CDR2 SMNVEV (reference sequence). This CDR3 has 16 residues. The sequence was collected from a human donor with alopecia areata. V gene TRBV27 combines with J gene TRBJ2-1, with D possibly TRBD1 on 6 matching bases. Sequencing was performed on CD4+ T cells sorted from blood, taken at week 4, from a patient treated with tofacitinib. The CDR3 here is CASSPEGVGSYNEQFF. The CDR3 region has the DNA TGTGCCAGCAGTCCAGAGGGGGTGGGCTCCTACAATGAGCAGTTCTTC.